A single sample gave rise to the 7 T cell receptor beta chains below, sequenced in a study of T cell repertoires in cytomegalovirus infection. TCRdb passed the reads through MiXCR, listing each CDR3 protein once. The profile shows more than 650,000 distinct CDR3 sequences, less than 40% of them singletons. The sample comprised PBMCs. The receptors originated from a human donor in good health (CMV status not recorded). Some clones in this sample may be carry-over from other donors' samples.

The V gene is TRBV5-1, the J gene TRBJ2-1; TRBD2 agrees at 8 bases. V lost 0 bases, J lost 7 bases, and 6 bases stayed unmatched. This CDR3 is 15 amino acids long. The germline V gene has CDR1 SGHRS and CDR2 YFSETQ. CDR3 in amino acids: CASSLAGTSWNEQFF. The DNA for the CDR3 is TGCGCCAGCAGCTTGGCGGGGACTAGTTGGAATGAGCAGTTCTTC.

CDR3 sequence: CASSLLTGNTGELFF. In DNA, the CDR3 is TGTGCCAGCAGCTTATTAACGGGGAACACCGGGGAGCTGTTTTTT. This chain joins TRBV7-2 and TRBJ2-2; D is ambiguous. The CDR3 length is 15 residues. Looked up from germline, CDR1 is SGHTA and CDR2 is FQGNSA. V shed 2 bases and J shed 1 base, with 8 bases lying between them.

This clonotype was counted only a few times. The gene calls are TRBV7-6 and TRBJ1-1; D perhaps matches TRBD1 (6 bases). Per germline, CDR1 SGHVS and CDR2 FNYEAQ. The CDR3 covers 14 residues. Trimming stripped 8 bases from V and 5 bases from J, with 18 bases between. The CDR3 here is CASGVSGAGTEAFF. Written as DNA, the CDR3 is TGTGCCAGCGGGGTATCAGGGGCTGGAACTGAAGCTTTCTTT.

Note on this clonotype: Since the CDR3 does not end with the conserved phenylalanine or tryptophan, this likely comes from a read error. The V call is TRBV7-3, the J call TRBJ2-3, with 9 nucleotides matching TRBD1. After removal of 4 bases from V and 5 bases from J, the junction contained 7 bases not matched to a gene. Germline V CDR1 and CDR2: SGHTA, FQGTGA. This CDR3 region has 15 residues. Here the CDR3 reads CASSSTGGVGDTQYL. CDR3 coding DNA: TGTGCCAGCAGCTCGACAGGGGGGGTAGGAGATACGCAGTATTTG.

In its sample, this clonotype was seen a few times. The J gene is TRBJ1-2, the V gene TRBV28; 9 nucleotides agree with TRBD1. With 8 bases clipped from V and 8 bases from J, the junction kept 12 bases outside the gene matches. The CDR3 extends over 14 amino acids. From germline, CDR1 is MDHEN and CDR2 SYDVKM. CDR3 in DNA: TGTGCCAGCGCAGGGGGGGACAGGGCCGTAGGCTACACCTTC. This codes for CASAGGDRAVGYTF.

The CDR3 loop reads CAISLEAGGNIQYF. CDR3 nucleotides: TGTGCCATCAGCTTGGAAGCGGGGGGAAACATTCAGTACTTC. The chain uses TRBV10-3 and TRBJ2-4, with 9 bases fitting TRBD2. CDR1 and CDR2 from the germline V gene are ENHRY and SYGVKD. J lost 6 bases, V lost 6 bases, and 6 bases had no gene match. This CDR3 region has 14 residues.

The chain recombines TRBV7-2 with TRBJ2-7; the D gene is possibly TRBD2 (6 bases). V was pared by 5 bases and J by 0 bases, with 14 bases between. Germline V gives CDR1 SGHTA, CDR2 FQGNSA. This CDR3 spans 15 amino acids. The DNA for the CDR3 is TGTGCCAGCAGCGTAGGTGCGGGGAGCTCCTACGAGCAGTACTTC. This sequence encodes CASSVGAGSSYEQYF.